This is a list of T cell receptor beta chains from one sample in a study of blood T cells in healthy people across ages. TCRdb processed the 5' RACE reads anew with MiXCR; each CDR3 protein has one entry. The sample lists roughly 1,700,000 distinct CDR3 sequences, 28% seen once, with over 7% in the top ten. Material: blood. Receptors originate from a woman younger than 45 in good health. The CDR3 runs from the conserved cysteine through the conserved F or W. The D gene is left open where the match is weak. Clone size is stated in some rows and not others, as once, few, many or a class when expanded.

cdr3_aa,cdr3_nt,d_call,j_call,v_call,clone_size
CASGESGRRYEQFF,TGCGCCAGCGGAGAATCGGGGAGGAGGTATGAGCAGTTCTTC,NA,TRBJ2-1,TRBV10-2,NA
CGGGRAGGEKLFF,TGCGGCGGCGGAAGGGCCGGCGGTGAAAAACTGTTTTTT,NA,TRBJ1-4,TRBV29-1,NA
CASSYSLAPQETQYF,TGTGCCAGCAGTTACTCGTTAGCCCCACAAGAGACCCAGTACTTC,NA,TRBJ2-5,TRBV6-6,NA
CASSPPSRAGEKLFF,TGTGCCAGCTCACCACCATCCAGGGCGGGCGAAAAACTGTTTTTT,NA,TRBJ1-4,TRBV18,NA
CASRLPTGGLNNIQYF,TGTGCCAGCAGGCTCCCGACAGGGGGCCTGAATAACATTCAGTACTTC,TRBD1,TRBJ2-4,TRBV28,few
CSVQTGTGADEQYF,TGCAGCGTCCAGACCGGGACAGGGGCCGACGAGCAGTACTTC,TRBD1,TRBJ2-7,TRBV29-1,many
CSARAGGARNTEAFF,TGCAGTGCTAGGGCAGGAGGGGCCAGGAACACTGAAGCTTTCTTT,NA,TRBJ1-1,TRBV20-1,many
CASSLPGGAVNEQFF,TGTGCCAGCAGTTTACCGGGGGGGGCCGTCAATGAGCAGTTCTTC,TRBD2,TRBJ2-1,TRBV28,few
CASSLDTTYITYEQFF,TGTGCCAGCAGCCTAGACACAACTTATATAACTTACGAGCAGTTCTTC,NA,TRBJ2-1,TRBV3-1,NA
CASSNSEWTEHSYSNQPQHF,TGTGCCAGCAGCAATAGTGAGTGGACGGAGCACTCGTATAGCAATCAGCCCCAGCATTTT,NA,TRBJ1-5,TRBV7-9,NA
CSVDWGGGVAFF,TGCAGCGTTGACTGGGGGGGGGGTGTCGCTTTCTTT,NA,TRBJ1-1,TRBV29-1,few
CASSPQGLSIAQYF,TGTGCCAGCAGCCCCCAGGGATTGTCGATTGCGCAGTATTTT,NA,TRBJ2-3,TRBV9,NA
CANTGTSDRLSYEQYF,TGTGCCAACACCGGGACTAGCGATCGACTATCCTACGAGCAGTACTTC,TRBD2,TRBJ2-7,TRBV28,many
CASSNLGQYSYEQYF,TGTGCCAGCAGTAACCTAGGGCAGTACTCCTACGAGCAGTACTTC,NA,TRBJ2-7,TRBV25-1,NA
CASSLGLTSSTDTQYF,TGTGCCAGCAGCTTAGGCCTGACGTCCAGTACGGATACGCAGTATTTT,NA,TRBJ2-3,TRBV7-9,NA
CASTKARGAYEQYF,TGTGCCAGCACCAAGGCGAGGGGAGCCTACGAGCAGTACTTC,NA,TRBJ2-7,TRBV11-2,NA
CASSQEAPGTSGSYEQYF,TGCGCCAGCAGCCAAGAGGCCCCCGGGACTAGCGGGAGCTACGAGCAGTACTTC,TRBD2,TRBJ2-7,TRBV4-3,few
CASSGAMGQPQHF,TGTGCCAGCAGTGGGGCCATGGGGCAGCCCCAGCATTTT,NA,TRBJ1-5,TRBV2,NA
CSASLAGTYNEQFF,TGCAGTGCTAGCCTAGCGGGAACCTACAATGAGCAGTTCTTC,TRBD2,TRBJ2-1,TRBV20-1,NA
CATRGVAGRNEQFF,TGTGCCACCCGAGGGGTAGCGGGCCGGAATGAGCAGTTCTTC,TRBD2,TRBJ2-1,TRBV24-1,NA
CASSSWDTQYF,TGTGCCAGCAGTTCCTGGGATACGCAGTATTTT,NA,TRBJ2-3,TRBV12-3/TRBV12-4,many
CASSLSRTSGNQETQYF,TGTGCCAGCAGTTTATCTCGGACTAGCGGGAACCAAGAGACCCAGTACTTC,TRBD2,TRBJ2-5,TRBV27,few
CASSLETGAHTEAFF,TGCGCCAGCAGCTTGGAGACAGGAGCCCACACTGAAGCTTTCTTT,NA,TRBJ1-1,TRBV5-1,NA
CASSPRAAPYNSPLHF,TGTGCCAGCAGCCCCCGGGCAGCACCGTATAATTCACCCCTCCACTTT,NA,TRBJ1-6,TRBV7-8,NA
CASSFESEAFF,TGTGCCAGCAGCTTCGAATCTGAAGCTTTCTTT,NA,TRBJ1-1,TRBV11-2,NA
CASSYSSRGRNTEAVF,TGTGCCAGCAGTTACTCGAGTCGGGGGAGGAACACTGAAGCTGTCTTT,NA,TRBJ1-1,TRBV6-2/TRBV6-3,NA
CASSQPGQGNYGYTF,TGCGCCAGCAGCCAACCGGGACAGGGAAACTATGGCTACACCTTC,TRBD1,TRBJ1-2,TRBV4-1,many
CSPKGLADNEQFF,TGCAGTCCGAAGGGACTAGCGGACAATGAGCAGTTCTTC,TRBD2,TRBJ2-1,TRBV20-1,NA
CSVTGVGVDSPLHF,TGCAGCGTTACAGGAGTGGGGGTGGATTCACCCCTCCACTTT,NA,TRBJ1-6,TRBV29-1,few
CASSLRGQEIPVGYTF,TGTGCCAGCAGTTTACGCGGACAGGAGATTCCCGTGGGCTACACCTTC,TRBD1,TRBJ1-2,TRBV12-3/TRBV12-4,many
CSVEGLPETQYF,TGCAGCGTTGAGGGACTACCAGAGACCCAGTACTTC,TRBD2,TRBJ2-5,TRBV29-1,few
CASSLVASGGVDQETQYF,TGCGCCAGCAGCTTGGTGGCTAGCGGGGGGGTCGATCAAGAGACCCAGTACTTC,TRBD2,TRBJ2-5,TRBV5-1,NA
CASSQVSGRALQETQYF,TGTGCCAGCAGCCAAGTAAGCGGGAGGGCCTTACAAGAGACCCAGTACTTC,TRBD2,TRBJ2-5,TRBV3-1,NA
CASILYSNQPQHF,TGTGCCAGCATTCTTTATAGCAATCAGCCCCAGCATTTT,NA,TRBJ1-5,TRBV21-1,NA
CASRYSGRAVDEQFF,TGTGCCAGCAGATACAGCGGGAGGGCCGTGGATGAGCAGTTCTTC,TRBD2,TRBJ2-1,TRBV6-5,few
CASSDQGFEQYF,TGTGCCAGCAGTGACCAGGGGTTCGAGCAGTACTTC,NA,TRBJ2-7,TRBV6-1,many
CSTATSNTDTQYF,TGCAGTACCGCGACTTCGAACACAGATACGCAGTATTTT,NA,TRBJ2-3,TRBV20-1,NA
CASSRSLDRGYYGYTF,TGCGCCAGCAGCCGAAGCCTAGACAGAGGATACTATGGCTACACCTTC,NA,TRBJ1-2,TRBV4-3,few
CASSQDGPGARVGNEQFF,TGTGCCAGCAGCCAAGACGGTCCAGGGGCCAGGGTTGGCAATGAGCAGTTCTTC,NA,TRBJ2-1,TRBV4-2,NA
CASSSGTGGANTEAFF,TGTGCCAGCAGTTCCGGGACAGGGGGCGCGAACACTGAAGCTTTCTTT,TRBD1,TRBJ1-1,TRBV6-6,NA
CASSLGALAGGQNEQFF,TGTGCCAGCAGCTTAGGAGCACTAGCGGGGGGGCAAAATGAGCAGTTCTTC,TRBD2,TRBJ2-1,TRBV7-2,NA
CASSYSGAPNEQFF,TGTGCCAGCAGCTACTCGGGGGCACCCAATGAGCAGTTCTTC,NA,TRBJ2-1,TRBV5-5,NA
CSATQGGYEQYF,TGCAGTGCTACGCAGGGGGGGTACGAGCAGTACTTC,NA,TRBJ2-7,TRBV20-1,NA
CSVRGPGNEKLFF,TGCAGCGTAAGGGGGCCGGGGAATGAAAAACTGTTTTTT,TRBD1,TRBJ1-4,TRBV29-1,NA